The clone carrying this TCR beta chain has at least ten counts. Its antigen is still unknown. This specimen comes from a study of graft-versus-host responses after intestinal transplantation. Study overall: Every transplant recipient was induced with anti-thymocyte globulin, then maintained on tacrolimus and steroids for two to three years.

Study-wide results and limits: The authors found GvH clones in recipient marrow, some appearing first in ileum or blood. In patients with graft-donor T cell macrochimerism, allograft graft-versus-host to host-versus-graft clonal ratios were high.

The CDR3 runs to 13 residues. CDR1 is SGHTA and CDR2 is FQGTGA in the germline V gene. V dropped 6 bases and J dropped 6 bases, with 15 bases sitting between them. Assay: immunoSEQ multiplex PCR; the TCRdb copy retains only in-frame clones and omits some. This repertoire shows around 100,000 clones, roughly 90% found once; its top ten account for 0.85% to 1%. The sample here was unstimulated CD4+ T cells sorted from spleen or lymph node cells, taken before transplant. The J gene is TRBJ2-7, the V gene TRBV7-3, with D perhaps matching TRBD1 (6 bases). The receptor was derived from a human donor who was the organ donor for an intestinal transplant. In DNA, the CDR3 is TGTGCCAGCAGTTCACAGGGAGTAGGCGAGCAGTACTTC. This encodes CASSSQGVGEQYF.